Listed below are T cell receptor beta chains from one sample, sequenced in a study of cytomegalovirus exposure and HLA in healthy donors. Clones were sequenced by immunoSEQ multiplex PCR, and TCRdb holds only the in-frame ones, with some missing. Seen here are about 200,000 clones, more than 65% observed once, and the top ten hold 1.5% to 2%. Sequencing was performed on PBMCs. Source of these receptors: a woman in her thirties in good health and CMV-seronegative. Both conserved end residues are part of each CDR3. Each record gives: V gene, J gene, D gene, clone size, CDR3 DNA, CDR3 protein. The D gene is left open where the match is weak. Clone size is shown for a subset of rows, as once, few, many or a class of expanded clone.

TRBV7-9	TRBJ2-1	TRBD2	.	TGTGCCAGCAGCTTAGGGACTAGCGGGGGCGTGGGTGAGCAGTTCTTC	CASSLGTSGGVGEQFF
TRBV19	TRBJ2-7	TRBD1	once	TGTGCCAGTGCGGACAGGGTAGACAAGCAGTACTTC	CASADRVDKQYF
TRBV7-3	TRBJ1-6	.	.	TGTGCCAGCAGCTTAACGGGCTCATCACCCCTCCACTTT	CASSLTGSSPLHF
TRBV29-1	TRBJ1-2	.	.	TGCAGCCTCGGGGGTTTTGGTGGCTACACCTTC	CSLGGFGGYTF
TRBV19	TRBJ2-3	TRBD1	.	TGTGCCAGTAGCCGACAGGGACCAGATACGCAGTATTTT	CASSRQGPDTQYF
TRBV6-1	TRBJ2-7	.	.	TGTGCCAGCAGTGAAGCGCTTCATACAGGGAGCTCCTACGAGCAGTACTTC	CASSEALHTGSSYEQYF
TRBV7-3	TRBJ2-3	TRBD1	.	TGTGCCAGCAGCTTAAGAGCCGGGACAGGGAGCCCAGATACGCAGTATTTT	CASSLRAGTGSPDTQYF
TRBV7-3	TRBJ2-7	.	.	TGTGCCAGCAGCCCCGACAGGGGAGGGGAGCAGTACTTC	CASSPDRGGEQYF
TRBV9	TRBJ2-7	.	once	TGTGCCAGCAGCCCCGACAGGCACGGCTTCGGGTACGAGCAGTACTTC	CASSPDRHGFGYEQYF
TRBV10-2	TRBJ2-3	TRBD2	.	TGCGCCAGCGGGACTAGCGGCCCGGGTACGCAGTATTTT	CASGTSGPGTQYF
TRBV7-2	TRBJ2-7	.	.	TGTGCCAGCAGAAGCGGTTCCCGCTCCTACGAGCAGTACTTC	CASRSGSRSYEQYF
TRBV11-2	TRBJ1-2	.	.	TGTGCCAGCAGCCCCGCGGGACCCGGCTACACCTTC	CASSPAGPGYTF
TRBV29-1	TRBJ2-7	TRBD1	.	TGCAGCGTTGAAGGATCCGGATCGGGGACAGGGAACTACGAGCAGTACTTC	CSVEGSGSGTGNYEQYF
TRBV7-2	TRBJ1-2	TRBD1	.	TGTGCCAGCAGCTCCGGACAGGGGGCCCTCTATGGCTACACCTTC	CASSSGQGALYGYTF
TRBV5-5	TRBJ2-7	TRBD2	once	TGTGCCAGCAGCCGGGAGGGGAGCTCCTACGAGCAGTACTTC	CASSREGSSYEQYF
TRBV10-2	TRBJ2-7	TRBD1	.	TGCGCCAGCAGACAGGGGTACGAGCAGTACTTC	CASRQGYEQYF
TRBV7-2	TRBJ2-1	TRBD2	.	TGTGCCAGCAGCTTAAATAGCGGGAGGTCTGGCGGGCAGTTCTTC	CASSLNSGRSGGQFF
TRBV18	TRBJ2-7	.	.	TGTGCCAGCTCCAATGCCCCGCAGAACTCCTACGAGCAGTACTTC	CASSNAPQNSYEQYF
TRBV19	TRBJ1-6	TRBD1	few	TGTGCCAGTAGTCCAACAGGGGGATCGAATTCACCCCTCCACTTT	CASSPTGGSNSPLHF
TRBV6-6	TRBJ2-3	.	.	TGTGCCAGCAGTACTCAGGACTATCTCTTCACAGATACGCAGTATTTT	CASSTQDYLFTDTQYF
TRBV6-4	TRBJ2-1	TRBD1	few	TGTGCCAGCAGTGTGGACAGGGGGCTGGGGAATGAGCAGTTCTTC	CASSVDRGLGNEQFF
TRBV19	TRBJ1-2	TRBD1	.	TGTGCCAGTAGTACTGGGGACAGAGGAGGAGGCTACACCTTC	CASSTGDRGGGYTF
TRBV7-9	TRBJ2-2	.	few	TGTGCCAGCAGCTTATTCGGGAGTGGCACCGGGGAGCTGTTTTTT	CASSLFGSGTGELFF
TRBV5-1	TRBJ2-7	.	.	TGCGCCAGCAGCCTCTTTGGGAGTCGCGACGAGCAGTACTTC	CASSLFGSRDEQYF
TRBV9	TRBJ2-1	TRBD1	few	TGTGCCAGCAGCGTTCAGGGGGCTTCCTACAATGAGCAGTTCTTC	CASSVQGASYNEQFF
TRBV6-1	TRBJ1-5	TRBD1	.	TGTGCCAGCCTACCCGGGACAGTGGGGAATCAGCCCCAGCATTTT	CASLPGTVGNQPQHF
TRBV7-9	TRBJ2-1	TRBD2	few	TGTGCCAGCAGCCTACCCCCCCGACTAGCGGGAGTAAGGAATGAGCAGTTCTTC	CASSLPPRLAGVRNEQFF
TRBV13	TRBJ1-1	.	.	TGTGCCAGCAGCTGGCCGAGGGGGAGCACTGAAGCTTTCTTT	CASSWPRGSTEAFF
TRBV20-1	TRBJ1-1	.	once	TGCAGTGGGCTCCGGGACACTGAAGCTTTCTTT	CSGLRDTEAFF
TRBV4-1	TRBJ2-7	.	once	TGCGCCAGCAGCCAAGACTTAGCGGAGAGCTCCTACGAGCAGTACTTC	CASSQDLAESSYEQYF
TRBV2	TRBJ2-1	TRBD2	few	TGTGCCACCTCGACCGGACTAGAGAACAATGAGCAGTTCTTC	CATSTGLENNEQFF
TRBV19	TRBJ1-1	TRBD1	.	TGTGCCAGTAGTGTGACAGGGGGTGGCACTGAAGCTTTCTTT	CASSVTGGGTEAFF
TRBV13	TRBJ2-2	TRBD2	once	TGTGCCGGCAGCTTGGGACTAGCGGCCAACACCGGGGAGCTGTTTTTT	CAGSLGLAANTGELFF
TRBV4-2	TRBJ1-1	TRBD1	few	TGTGCCAGCAGCCAAGTACCCACAGGGGATATACTGAACACTGAAGCTTTCTTT	CASSQVPTGDILNTEAFF
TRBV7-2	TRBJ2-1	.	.	TGTGCCAGCAGCCCCACGGTCGGGAGTTACAATGAGCAGTTCTTC	CASSPTVGSYNEQFF
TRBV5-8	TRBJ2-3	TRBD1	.	TGTGCCAGCAGCTTATCCAGGGGGCCCTCATCAAAAGATACGCAGTATTTT	CASSLSRGPSSKDTQYF
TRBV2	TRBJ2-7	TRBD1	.	TGTGCCAGTTTGGGACAGACCTACGAGCAGTACTTC	CASLGQTYEQYF
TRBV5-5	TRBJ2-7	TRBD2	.	TGTGCCAGCAGCTTGACTAGCGGGAGGAGGGAGCAGTACTTC	CASSLTSGRREQYF
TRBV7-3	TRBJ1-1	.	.	TGTGCCAGCAGCTTATACGGGAACACTGAAGCTTTCTTT	CASSLYGNTEAFF
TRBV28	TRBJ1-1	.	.	TGTGCCATCACAAGACAGCCCAAGCCTGAAGCTTTCTTT	CAITRQPKPEAFF
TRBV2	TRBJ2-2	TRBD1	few	TGTGCCAGCAGTGAAATGGGACAGGGAAGCACCGGGGAGCTGTTTTTT	CASSEMGQGSTGELFF
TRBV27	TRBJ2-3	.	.	TGTGCCAGCAGTTTCCAAACAGGGTCAGATACGCAGTATTTT	CASSFQTGSDTQYF
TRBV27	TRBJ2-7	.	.	TGTGCCAGCTCCTATGGAGCCCTCAGCTCCTACGAGCAGTACTTC	CASSYGALSSYEQYF
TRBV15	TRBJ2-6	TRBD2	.	TGTGCCACCAGCAGAGATGGGCTAGCGGGTGCTGGGGCCAACGTCCTGACTTTC	CATSRDGLAGAGANVLTF
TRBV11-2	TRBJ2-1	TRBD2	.	TGTGCCAGCAGCTTAGAAGCGGGAAGCTCCTACAATGAGCAGTTCTTC	CASSLEAGSSYNEQFF
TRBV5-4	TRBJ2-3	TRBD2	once	TGTGCCACCCGACTAGCGGGGGGGCCGACGCAGTATTTT	CATRLAGGPTQYF
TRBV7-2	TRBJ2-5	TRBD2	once	TGTGCCAGCAGCTTAGGCGGGCTAGCGGGGCATCAAGAGACCCAGTACTTC	CASSLGGLAGHQETQYF
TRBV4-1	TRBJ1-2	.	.	TGCGCCAGCAGGGACTATACTAACTATGGCTACACCTTC	CASRDYTNYGYTF
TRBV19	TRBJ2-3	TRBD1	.	TGTGCCAGTACCCAGGGGGCAGATACGCAGTATTTT	CASTQGADTQYF
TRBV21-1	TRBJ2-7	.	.	TGTGCCAGCAGATCCTGCGGACAGACCTTCGACGAGCAGTACTTC	CASRSCGQTFDEQYF
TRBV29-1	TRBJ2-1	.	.	TGCAGCGTTATGAGGGGGGGTCACAATGAGCAGTTCTTC	CSVMRGGHNEQFF
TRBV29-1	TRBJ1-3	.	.	TGCAGCGTTGAAAGTGGACATACTGGAAACACCATATATTTT	CSVESGHTGNTIYF
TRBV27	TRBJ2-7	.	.	TGTGCCAGCAGTTATTTGGGGACTGCCACAAACGAGCAGTACTTC	CASSYLGTATNEQYF
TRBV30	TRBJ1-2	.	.	TGTGCCTGGAGACTACCGGGAGTCTATGGCTACACCTTC	CAWRLPGVYGYTF
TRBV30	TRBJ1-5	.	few	TGTGCCTGGAGTGTAGGCGCGGCACAGCCCCAGCATTTT	CAWSVGAAQPQHF